The 31 T cell receptor beta chains below were found in one sample sequenced in a study of spatial heterogeneity in lung cancer. TCRdb reprocessed the 5' RACE reads with MiXCR, giving one entry per CDR3 protein. The sample gives over 15,000 distinct CDR3 sequences, about 18% of which show up once; about 6.6% is in the top ten. The time point here: blood at routine non-recurrence follow-up after resection. Specimen: PBMCs, collected at follow-up. The receptors were sampled from a male donor with early-stage non-small cell lung cancer.

This clonotype has a handful of counts. CDR3 sequence (DNA): TGTGCCAGCAGCCCCGTGAAGGGGGCGCGTGGGGCCAACGTCCTGACTTTC. Amino acids: CASSPVKGARGANVLTF. The chain links TRBV11-2 to TRBJ2-6; 7 bases line up with TRBD1. The CDR3 consists of 17 residues. V lost 5 bases, J lost 3 bases, and 10 bases stayed unmatched. Looked up from germline, CDR1 is SGHAT and CDR2 is FQNNGV.

This clonotype was seen more than once but under ten times. The junction differs from germline at one of its ends, possibly a read error. The chain has TRBV18 and TRBJ2-4; 8 bases are a match to TRBD1. The CDR3 loop spans 13 amino acids. CDR1 and CDR2 (germline): KGHSH, LQKENI. Written as DNA, the CDR3 is TGTGCCAGCCCACCCCAACCAGGGGGCCTTCAGTACTTC. Translating it yields CASPPQPGGLQYF.

This clonotype is medium-sized. The J gene is TRBJ2-7, the V gene TRBV5-6; no clear D gene. Trimming cost V 1 base and J 7 bases, with 6 bases left between them. Germline CDR1 and CDR2: SGHDT and YYEEEE. The CDR3 is made up of 11 amino acids. CDR3 amino acids: CASSLMSEQYF. CDR3 in DNA: TGTGCCAGCAGCTTGATGTCTGAGCAGTACTTC. The full variable domain, its missing parts supplied by reference TRBV5-6 and TRBJ2-7, is DAGVTQSPTHLIKTRGQQVTLRCSPKSGHDTVSWYQQALGQGPQFIFQYYEEEERQRGNFPDRFSGHQFPNYSSELNVNALLLGDSALYLCASSLMSEQYFGPGTRLTVT.

This chain joins TRBV13 and TRBJ2-3, with TRBD2 identical over 9 bases. The CDR3 has 15 amino acids. V shed 5 bases, J shed 3 bases, and the junction held 6 bases outside the gene matches. CDR1 is PRHDT, CDR2 FYEKMQ, per germline (reference sequence). CDR3 amino acids: CASSKPSGVTDTQYF. DNA for the CDR3: TGTGCCAGCAGCAAACCTAGCGGGGTGACAGATACGCAGTATTTT.

By sample fraction, this clonotype is medium-sized. The chain couples TRBV29-1 to TRBJ2-7; 7 nucleotides match TRBD2. Germline CDR1 is SQVTM and CDR2 is ANQGSEA. V gave up 7 bases and J gave up 4 bases; unmatched junction bases: 10. This CDR3 region has 13 residues. CDR3 sequence: CSAASSGFYEQYF. CDR3 DNA sequence: TGCAGCGCGGCCAGTAGCGGGTTTTACGAGCAGTACTTC.

This rearrangement joins TRBV4-1 to TRBJ2-7; D is unclear. The CDR3 totals 13 residues. Trimming took off 3 bases at V and 2 bases at J, with 8 bases between the two ends. Germline CDR1 is MGHRA and CDR2 is YSYEKL. CDR3 residues: CASSHNVAYEQYF. The CDR3 bases are TGCGCCAGCAGCCACAATGTGGCCTACGAGCAGTACTTC.

The chain uses TRBV5-1 and TRBJ2-1, with a possible D match to TRBD2 (6 bases). CDR3 size: 15 residues. The germline V gene encodes CDR1 SGHRS and CDR2 YFSETQ. V shed 0 bases and J shed 5 bases, with 12 bases lying between them. CDR3 loop: CASSLDGREHNEQFF. The CDR3 region has the DNA TGCGCCAGCAGCTTGGACGGCCGGGAGCACAATGAGCAGTTCTTC.

By its share, this clonotype is medium-sized. This sequence joins TRBV4-1 and TRBJ1-3; D ambiguous. This CDR3 is built from 16 residues. The V end lost 0 bases, the J end lost 4 bases, and 13 bases lay between the germline ends. The V gene's germline CDR1 is MGHRA and CDR2 YSYEKL. CDR3 bases: TGCGCCAGCAGCCAAGATCTTACCGGGATCGGAAACACCATATATTTT. Protein product: CASSQDLTGIGNTIYF.

The chain links TRBV29-1 to TRBJ2-7; 7 bases line up with TRBD1. With V trimmed by 4 bases and J by 2 bases, 5 bases remained unmatched. Looked up from germline, CDR1 is SQVTM and CDR2 is ANQGSEA. This CDR3 has 13 amino acids. The DNA for the CDR3 is TGCAGCGTTGCAGGGGACAGCCCCTACGAGCAGTACTTC. Its protein is CSVAGDSPYEQYF.

This clonotype has more than one count but fewer than ten. As DNA, the CDR3 is TGCGCCAGCAGCTTGGATCCTAACTCGGGGGAGCTGTTTTTT. Translating it yields CASSLDPNSGELFF. The chain employs TRBV5-1 and TRBJ2-2, with D unresolved. CDR1 and CDR2 (germline): SGHRS, YFSETQ. V lost 0 bases to trimming and J lost 8 bases, with 11 bases between them. The CDR3 totals 14 residues.

This clonotype was seen many times. V is TRBV4-3 and J is TRBJ1-1; D may be TRBD1 (5 bases). Trimming removed 1 base at V and 4 bases at J, with 13 bases between. Germline V gene sequence: CDR1 LGHNA, CDR2 YSLEER. The CDR3 length is 15 residues. The CDR3 bases are TGCGCCAGCAGCCAAGTTCAAGGCAGGGCCACTGAAGCTTTCTTT. Translation: CASSQVQGRATEAFF.

The chain carries TRBV20-1 and TRBJ1-5; D call uncertain. Germline V gives CDR1 DFQATT, CDR2 SNEGSKA (reference sequence). V lost 5 bases and J lost 5, with 19 bases in between. This CDR3 is built from 15 residues. The CDR3 reads CSAPQGQVRDQPQHF. The CDR3 region has the DNA TGCAGTGCTCCCCAAGGCCAGGTCCGCGATCAGCCCCAGCATTTT.

In this sample, this clonotype turned up many times. CDR3 amino acids: CASSSGAVEQYF. CDR3 in DNA: TGTGCCAGTAGTTCGGGGGCGGTCGAGCAGTACTTC. The genes are TRBV19 and TRBJ2-7; D could derive from TRBD1 or TRBD2 (6 bases each). Germline V lookup: CDR1 LNHDA, CDR2 SQIVND (reference sequence). The CDR3 is 12 residues long. The V gene lost 5 bases and the J gene lost 6 bases, with 11 bases spanning the gap.

The chain joins TRBV20-1 to TRBJ1-5; D is uncertain. V was cut by 4 bases and J by 0 bases, with 10 bases left in between. The length of the CDR3 is 14 residues. CDR1 is DFQATT and CDR2 is SNEGSKA in the germline V gene (reference sequence). The CDR3 nucleotides are TGCAGTGCTAAGGGTTTCGATAGCAATCAGCCCCAGCATTTT. This gives the protein CSAKGFDSNQPQHF.

The chain is built from TRBV20-1 and TRBJ2-3, with TRBD1 matching 8 bases. CDR3 length equals 14 residues. CDR1 and CDR2 from the germline V gene are DFQATT and SNEGSKA (reference sequence). J was trimmed by 2 bases and V by 5 bases; bases with no gene match: 6. CDR3 bases: TGCAGTGCTGGTGGACAGGGCCTCACAGATACGCAGTATTTT. Residues: CSAGGQGLTDTQYF.

This clonotype was seen ten or more times. The CDR3 loop is CASSRWRGNEQFF. For the CDR3, the DNA is TGTGCCAGCAGCCGATGGAGGGGCAATGAGCAGTTCTTC. The chain has TRBV11-2 and TRBJ2-1, with a weak D call TRBD2 (6 bases). The V gene's germline CDR1 is SGHAT and CDR2 FQNNGV. CDR3 size: 13 residues. The V end lost 5 bases, the J end lost 6 bases, and 11 bases lay between the germline ends.

The chain combines TRBV2 with TRBJ2-7; 10 bases align to TRBD2. V was pared by 8 bases and J by 5 bases, with 12 bases of the junction left unmatched. Germline lookup yields CDR1 SNHLY and CDR2 FYNNEI. CDR3 length: 15 amino acids. CDR3 sequence reads: CASGAGGRILHEQYF. DNA of the CDR3: TGTGCCAGCGGAGCGGGGGGGCGTATCCTCCACGAGCAGTACTTC. The full variable domain, rest sourced from reference TRBV2 and TRBJ2-7, is EPEVTQTPSHQVTQMGQEVILRCVPISNHLYFYWYRQILGQKVEFLVSFYNNEISEKSEIFDDQFSVERPDGSNFTLKIRSTKLEDSAMYFCASGAGGRILHEQYFGPGTRLTVT.

This clonotype is classed as medium-sized (0.01 to 0.1%). The chain couples TRBV7-2 to TRBJ2-3, with D unresolved. The CDR3 totals 13 residues. Germline CDR1 reads SGHTA; CDR2 reads FQGNSA. Trimming removed 2 bases from V and 9 bases from J, with 12 bases in between. In nucleotides, the CDR3 is TGTGCCAGCAGCTTAACCCTTGGGATGACGCAGTATTTT. Amino acid sequence: CASSLTLGMTQYF.

This clonotype was seen many times. DNA for the CDR3: TGTGCCAGCAGCTGGTGGACAGGGGGCATCGAGCAGTACTTC. Residues: CASSWWTGGIEQYF. This chain uses TRBV5-6 with TRBJ2-7, with 11 nucleotides matching TRBD1. The germline V gene has CDR1 SGHDT and CDR2 YYEEEE. The CDR3 loop spans 14 amino acids. Trimming took 3 bases from V and 6 from J; bases not matched to a gene: 5.

This clonotype was seen many times. The chain recombines TRBV7-3 with TRBJ2-5; no reliable D call. The germline V gene has CDR1 SGHTA and CDR2 FQGTGA. V was clipped by 0 bases and J by 4 bases, with 9 bases between them. The CDR3 loop spans 14 amino acids. CDR3 in DNA: TGTGCCAGCAGCTTAACCCGTAACCCAGAGACCCAGTACTTC. It specifies CASSLTRNPETQYF. The full variable domain, in which reference TRBV7-3 and TRBJ2-5 provide the parts outside the CDR3, is GAGVSQTPSNKVTEKGKYVELRCDPISGHTALYWYRQSLGQGPEFLIYFQGTGAADDSGLPNDRFFAVRPEGSVSTLKIQRTERGDSAVYLCASSLTRNPETQYFGPGTRLLVL.

This clonotype was seen at least ten times. This rearrangement joins TRBV4-3 to TRBJ1-2, with 10 bases lining up with TRBD1. CDR3 length: 13 amino acids. Germline CDR1 and CDR2: LGHNA and YSLEER. V was clipped by 4 bases and J by 7 bases; unmatched bases: 3. The CDR3 loop is CASSLTGGGGYTF. The CDR3 DNA sequence: TGCGCCAGCAGCCTGACAGGGGGCGGTGGCTACACCTTC.

This clonotype has ten or more counts. The genes are TRBV29-1 and TRBJ1-5; 7 nucleotides line up with TRBD1. V trimming: 0 bases; J trimming: 14 bases; junction bases outside the gene matches: 4. The V gene's germline CDR1 is SQVTM and CDR2 ANQGSEA. CDR3 size: 11 residues. DNA of the CDR3: TGCAGCGTTGAAGATCTCAGGGGGGAGCATTTT. It yields the protein CSVEDLRGEHF.

The chain uses TRBV20-1 and TRBJ1-2; the match to TRBD1 covers 10 bases. Germline CDR1 is DFQATT and CDR2 is SNEGSKA (reference sequence). The CDR3 totals 15 residues. V shed 3 bases and J 2 bases; nucleotides not matched to a gene: 6. In DNA form, the CDR3 reads TGCAGTGCTAGGCTGACAGGGGGCGCGAACTATGGCTACACCTTC. Translating gives CSARLTGGANYGYTF.

This clonotype occurred many times. The rearrangement uses TRBV29-1 and TRBJ2-5; 12 nucleotides match TRBD1. The ends lost 3 bases at V and 7 bases at J; junction bases unmatched: 6. This CDR3 comprises 14 residues. CDR1 and CDR2 (germline): SQVTM, ANQGSEA. DNA for the CDR3: TGCAGCGTTGACAAGGGACAGGGGGCCGGGACCCAGTACTTC. Translating gives CSVDKGQGAGTQYF. Drawing the rest from reference TRBV29-1 and TRBJ2-5, the complete variable domain is SAVISQKPSRDICQRGTSLTIQCQVDSQVTMMFWYRQQPGQSLTLIATANQGSEATYESGFVIDKFPISRPNLTFSTLTVSNMSPEDSSIYLCSVDKGQGAGTQYFGPGTRLLVL.

Within the sample, this clonotype is medium-sized. The chain carries TRBV5-1 and TRBJ2-3; no reliable D call. CDR3 size: 14 residues. V was shortened by 1 base and J by 1 base, with 7 bases between the two germline ends. Germline V CDR1 and CDR2: SGHRS, YFSETQ. The CDR3 sequence is CASSLTKGTDTQYF. The CDR3 DNA reads TGCGCCAGCAGCTTGACTAAAGGCACAGATACGCAGTATTTT.

By share of the sample, this clonotype is medium-sized. Relative to the germline gene, one junction end is altered; a read error may explain this. The CDR3 spells CASRSGTGVTGELFF. The CDR3 coding sequence is TGTGCCAGCAGATCCGGGACAGGGGTCACCGGGGAGCTTTTTTTT. V usage is TRBV7-6 and J usage is TRBJ2-2; 10 bases line up with TRBD1. Germline V lookup: CDR1 SGHVS, CDR2 FNYEAQ. The CDR3 extends over 15 amino acids.

This clonotype was seen a few times. The V gene is TRBV9, the J gene TRBJ2-3, with D perhaps assigned TRBD1 or TRBD2 (6 bases each). The CDR3 extends over 14 amino acids. V was cut by 2 bases and J by 5 bases, with 12 bases left in between. Germline CDR1 is SGDLS and CDR2 is YYNGEE. CDR3 sequence reads: CASSVGGSRDTQYF. The CDR3 DNA reads TGTGCCAGCAGCGTGGGGGGCTCTAGAGATACGCAGTATTTT.

Sample share makes this clonotype medium-sized (0.01 to 0.1%). The chain recombines TRBV20-1 with TRBJ2-7; 9 nucleotides align to TRBD2. Germline assignment: CDR1 DFQATT and CDR2 SNEGSKA (reference sequence). The V segment lost 1 base and the J segment 4 bases; nucleotides outside the gene matches: 20. The length of the CDR3 is 19 residues. The CDR3 protein is CSARAGVGGLAGKKYEQYF. CDR3 nucleotide sequence: TGCAGTGCTAGAGCCGGAGTTGGGGGGCTAGCGGGAAAGAAGTACGAGCAGTACTTC.

In this sample, this clonotype turned up many times. V gene TRBV12-3 or TRBV12-4 combines with J gene TRBJ2-1; tentatively, D is TRBD2 (9 bases). V lost 3 bases, J lost 5 bases, and 23 bases lay in between. The CDR3 length is 18 residues. Here the CDR3 reads CASSFLGQGLAFNNEQFF. For the CDR3, the DNA is TGTGCCAGCAGTTTTCTTGGACAGGGACTAGCCTTTAACAATGAGCAGTTCTTC.

By sample fraction, this clonotype is medium-sized (0.01 to 0.1%). V usage is TRBV12-3 or TRBV12-4 and J usage is TRBJ2-7, with TRBD2 as a possible D gene (6 bases). The ends were cut back, 5 bases at V and 11 bases at J, with 28 bases in the middle. The CDR3 extends over 16 amino acids. This chain's CDR3 is CASSPAQELPSAGKYF. For the CDR3, the DNA is TGTGCCAGCAGTCCCGCGCAGGAGCTTCCATCCGCGGGAAAGTACTTC.

This clonotype was observed a few times. V gene TRBV6-2 or TRBV6-3 combines with J gene TRBJ1-1; tentatively, D is TRBD1 (6 bases). V was cut by 0 bases and J by 5 bases, with 10 bases left in between. The germline CDR1 and CDR2 sequences are MNHEY and SVGEGT. The CDR3 consists of 14 residues. CDR3 coding DNA: TGTGCCAGCAGTTACTCGGGGGGGCCGACTGAAGCTTTCTTT. Protein product: CASSYSGGPTEAFF.